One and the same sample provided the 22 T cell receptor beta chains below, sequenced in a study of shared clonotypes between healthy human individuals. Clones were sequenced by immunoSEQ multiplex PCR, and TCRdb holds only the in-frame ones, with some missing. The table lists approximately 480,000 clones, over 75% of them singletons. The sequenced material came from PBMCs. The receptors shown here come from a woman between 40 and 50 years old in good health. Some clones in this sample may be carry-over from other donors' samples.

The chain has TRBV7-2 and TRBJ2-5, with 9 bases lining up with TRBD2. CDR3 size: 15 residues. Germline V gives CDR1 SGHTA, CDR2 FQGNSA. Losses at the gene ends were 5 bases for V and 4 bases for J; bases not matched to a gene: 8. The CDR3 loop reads CASSPRAGGLETQYF. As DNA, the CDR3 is TGTGCCAGCAGCCCCCGGGCGGGAGGGTTAGAGACCCAGTACTTC. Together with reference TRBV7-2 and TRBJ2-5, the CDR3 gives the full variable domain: GAGVSQSPSNKVTEKGKDVELRCDPISGHTALYWYRQSLGQGLEFLIYFQGNSAPDKSGLPSDRFSAERTGGSVSTLTIQRTQQEDSAVYLCASSPRAGGLETQYFGPGTRLLVL.

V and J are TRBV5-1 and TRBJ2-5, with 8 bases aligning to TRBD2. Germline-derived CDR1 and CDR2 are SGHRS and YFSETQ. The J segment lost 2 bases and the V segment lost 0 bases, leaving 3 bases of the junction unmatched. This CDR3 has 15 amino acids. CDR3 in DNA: TGCGCCAGCAGCTTGGACGGGGGGGGTCAAGAGACCCAGTACTTC. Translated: CASSLDGGGQETQYF.

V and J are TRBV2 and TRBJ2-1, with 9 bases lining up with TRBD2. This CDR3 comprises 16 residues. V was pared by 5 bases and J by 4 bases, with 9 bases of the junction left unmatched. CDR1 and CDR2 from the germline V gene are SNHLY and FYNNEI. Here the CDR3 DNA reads TGTGCCAGCAGTCCCCTTAGCGGGAGAGGGTACAATGAGCAGTTCTTC. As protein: CASSPLSGRGYNEQFF.

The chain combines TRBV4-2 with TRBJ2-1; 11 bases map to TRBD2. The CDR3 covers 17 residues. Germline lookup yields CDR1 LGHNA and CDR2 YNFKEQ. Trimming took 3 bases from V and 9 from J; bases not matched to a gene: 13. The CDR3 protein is CASSQATAGLAVTEQFF. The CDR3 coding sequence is TGTGCCAGCAGCCAGGCTACGGCGGGACTAGCGGTAACTGAGCAGTTCTTC.

This CDR3 reads CASSQIQQGKEYF. DNA for the CDR3: TGTGCCAGCAGCCAGATCCAACAGGGGAAGGAGTACTTC. This chain uses TRBV14 with TRBJ2-7, with 7 bases matching TRBD1. V gave up 3 bases and J gave up 11 bases; unmatched junction bases: 10. This CDR3 is 13 amino acids long. Germline-derived CDR1 and CDR2 are SGHDN and FVKESK.

CDR3 residues: CASSNRGISYEQYF. CDR3 bases: TGTGCCAGCAGCAACAGGGGGATTTCCTACGAGCAGTACTTC. V usage is TRBV5-6 and J usage is TRBJ2-7; 8 bases line up with TRBD1. V lost 4 bases and J lost 1; bases outside the gene matches: 4. Germline V gives CDR1 SGHDT, CDR2 YYEEEE. The CDR3 is made up of 14 amino acids.

The chain's CDR3 is CASSTQGPGNTIYF. The DNA of the CDR3 is TGTGCCAGTAGTACCCAGGGACCTGGAAACACCATATATTTT. The V and J genes are TRBV19 and TRBJ1-3; D is possibly TRBD1 (5 bases). The CDR3 runs to 14 residues. Trimming shortened V by 4 bases and J by 2 bases, and 9 bases separated the two germline ends. From germline, CDR1 is LNHDA and CDR2 SQIVND (reference sequence).

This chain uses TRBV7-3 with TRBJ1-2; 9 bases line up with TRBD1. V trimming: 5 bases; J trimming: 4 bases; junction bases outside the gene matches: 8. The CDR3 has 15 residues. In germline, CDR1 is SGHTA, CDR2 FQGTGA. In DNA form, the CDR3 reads TGTGCCAGCAGCATCACAGGGGGCACTGGCTATGGCTACACCTTC. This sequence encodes CASSITGGTGYGYTF.

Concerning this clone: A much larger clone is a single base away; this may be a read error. The DNA for the CDR3 is TGTGCCAGCAGTGAAGGCATTGGTTCGGACAATCAGCCCCAGCATTTT. Translated, it gives CASSEGIGSDNQPQHF. The genes are TRBV6-1 and TRBJ1-5; no clear D gene. Germline CDR1 MNHNS, CDR2 SASEGT. CDR3 size: 16 residues. V dropped 1 base and J dropped 3 bases, with 13 bases sitting between them.

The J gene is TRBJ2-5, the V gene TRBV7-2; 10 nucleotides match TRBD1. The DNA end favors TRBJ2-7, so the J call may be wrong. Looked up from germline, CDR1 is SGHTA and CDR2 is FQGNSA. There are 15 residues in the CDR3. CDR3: CASSQGDRGLYEQYF. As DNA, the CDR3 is TGTGCCAGCAGCCAAGGGGACAGGGGATTATACGAGCAGTACTTC.

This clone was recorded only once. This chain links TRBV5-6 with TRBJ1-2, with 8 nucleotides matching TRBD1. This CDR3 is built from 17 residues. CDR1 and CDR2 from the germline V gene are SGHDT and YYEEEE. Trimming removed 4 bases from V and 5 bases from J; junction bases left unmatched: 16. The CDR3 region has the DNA TGTGCCAGCAGCCTCCTCGGGGCAGGGGGCGCTTTTTATGGCTACACCTTC. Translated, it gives CASSLLGAGGAFYGYTF.

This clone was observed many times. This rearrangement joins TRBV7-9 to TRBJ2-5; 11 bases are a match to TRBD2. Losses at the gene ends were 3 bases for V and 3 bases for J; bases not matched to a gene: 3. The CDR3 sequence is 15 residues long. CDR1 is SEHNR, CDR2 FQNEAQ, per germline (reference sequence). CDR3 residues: CASSFPTSGEETQYF. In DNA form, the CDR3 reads TGTGCCAGCAGCTTCCCGACTAGCGGGGAAGAGACCCAGTACTTC.

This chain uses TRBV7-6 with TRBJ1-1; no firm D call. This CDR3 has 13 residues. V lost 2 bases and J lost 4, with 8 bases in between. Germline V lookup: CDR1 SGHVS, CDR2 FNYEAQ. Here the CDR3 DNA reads TGTGCCAGCAGCTTAAAGTACTCCACTGAAGCTTTCTTT. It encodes CASSLKYSTEAFF.

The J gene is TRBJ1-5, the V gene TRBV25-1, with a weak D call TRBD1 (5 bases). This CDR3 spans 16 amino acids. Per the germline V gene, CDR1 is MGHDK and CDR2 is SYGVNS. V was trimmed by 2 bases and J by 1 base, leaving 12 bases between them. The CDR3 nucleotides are TGTGCCAGCAGTGAAGGGGCAGGGTACAGCAATCAGCCCCAGCATTTT. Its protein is CASSEGAGYSNQPQHF.

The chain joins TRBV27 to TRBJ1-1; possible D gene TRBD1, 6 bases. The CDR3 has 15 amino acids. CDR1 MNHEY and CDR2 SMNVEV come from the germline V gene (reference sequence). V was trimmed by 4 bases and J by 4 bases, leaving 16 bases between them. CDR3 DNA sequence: TGTGCCAGCAGTTACCGAACAGGGTTGGGCACTGAAGCTTTCTTT. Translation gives CASSYRTGLGTEAFF.

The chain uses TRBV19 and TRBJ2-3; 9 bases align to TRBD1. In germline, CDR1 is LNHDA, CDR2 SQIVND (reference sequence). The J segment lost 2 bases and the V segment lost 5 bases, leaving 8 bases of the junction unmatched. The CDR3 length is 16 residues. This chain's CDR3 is CASSGRTGVITDTQYF. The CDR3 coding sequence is TGTGCCAGTAGTGGACGGACAGGGGTGATCACAGATACGCAGTATTTT.

The CDR3 sequence: CASSAVGGSYEQYF. In DNA form, the CDR3 reads TGTGCCAGCAGCGCGGTGGGAGGATCCTACGAGCAGTACTTC. This chain connects TRBV9 to TRBJ2-7, with D tentatively TRBD2 (6 bases). Trimming took 3 bases from V and 1 from J, leaving 11 bases between them. From germline, CDR1 is SGDLS and CDR2 YYNGEE. The CDR3 runs 14 residues.

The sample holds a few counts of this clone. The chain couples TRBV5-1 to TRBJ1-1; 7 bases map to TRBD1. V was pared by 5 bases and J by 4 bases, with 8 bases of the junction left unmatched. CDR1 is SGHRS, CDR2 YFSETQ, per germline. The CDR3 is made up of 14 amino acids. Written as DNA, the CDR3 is TGCGCCAGCAGGTCGACAGGGTTGATCACTGAAGCTTTCTTT. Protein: CASRSTGLITEAFF. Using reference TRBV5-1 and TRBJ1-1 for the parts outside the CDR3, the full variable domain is KAGVTQTPRYLIKTRGQQVTLSCSPISGHRSVSWYQQTPGQGLQFLFEYFSETQRNKGNFPGRFSGRQFSNSRSEMNVSTLELGDSALYLCASRSTGLITEAFFGQGTRLTVV.

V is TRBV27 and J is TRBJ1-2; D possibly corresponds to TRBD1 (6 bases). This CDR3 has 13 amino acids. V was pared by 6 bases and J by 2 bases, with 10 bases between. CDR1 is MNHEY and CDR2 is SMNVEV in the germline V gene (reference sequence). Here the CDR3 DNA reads TGTGCCAGCAGGCCTACAGGGAACTATGGCTACACCTTC. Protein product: CASRPTGNYGYTF.

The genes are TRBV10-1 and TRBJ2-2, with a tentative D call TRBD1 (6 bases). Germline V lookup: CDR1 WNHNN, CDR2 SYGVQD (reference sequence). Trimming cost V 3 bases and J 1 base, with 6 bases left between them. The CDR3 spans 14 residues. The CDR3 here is CASSDRGNTGELFF. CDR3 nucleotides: TGCGCCAGCAGTGACAGGGGGAACACCGGGGAGCTGTTTTTT.

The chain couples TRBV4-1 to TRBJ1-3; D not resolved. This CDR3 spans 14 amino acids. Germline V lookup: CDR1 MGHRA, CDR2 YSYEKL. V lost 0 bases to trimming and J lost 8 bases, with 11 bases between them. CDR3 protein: CASSQDKGRHTIYF. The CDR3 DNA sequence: TGCGCCAGCAGCCAAGACAAGGGTAGACACACCATATATTTT.

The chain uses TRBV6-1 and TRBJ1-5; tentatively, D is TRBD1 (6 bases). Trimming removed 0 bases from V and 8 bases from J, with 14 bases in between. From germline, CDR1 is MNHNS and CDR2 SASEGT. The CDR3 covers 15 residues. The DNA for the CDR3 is TGTGCCAGCAGTGAAGCACAGGGTGTAGTAGAGCCCCAGCATTTT. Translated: CASSEAQGVVEPQHF.